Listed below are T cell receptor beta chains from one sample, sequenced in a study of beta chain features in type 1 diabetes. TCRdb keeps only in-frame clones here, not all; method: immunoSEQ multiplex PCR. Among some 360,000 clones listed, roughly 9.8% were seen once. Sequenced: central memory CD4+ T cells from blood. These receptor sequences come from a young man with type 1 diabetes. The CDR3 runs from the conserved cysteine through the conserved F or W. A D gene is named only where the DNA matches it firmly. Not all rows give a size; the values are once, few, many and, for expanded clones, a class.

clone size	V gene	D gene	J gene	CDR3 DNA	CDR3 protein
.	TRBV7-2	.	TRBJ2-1	TGTGCCAGCAGCTTAGTAGCCGGCCAAGAGCAGTTCTTC	CASSLVAGQEQFF
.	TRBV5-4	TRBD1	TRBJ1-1	TGTGCCAGCAGCCTCGAGCAGGGGGCTACTGAAGCTTTCTTT	CASSLEQGATEAFF
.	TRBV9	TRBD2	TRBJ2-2	TGTGCCAGCAGCGCCCCCGCGGGAGGTAACACCGGGGAGCTGTTTTTT	CASSAPAGGNTGELFF
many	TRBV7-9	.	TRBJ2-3	TGTGCCAGCAGCGTAGGGGGCACAGATACGCAGTATTTT	CASSVGGTDTQYF
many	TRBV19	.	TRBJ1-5	TGTGCCAGTAGTATAGGCGGCTATAGCAATCAGCCCCAGCATTTT	CASSIGGYSNQPQHF
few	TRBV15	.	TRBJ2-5	TGTGCCACCAGCAGAGGAGCCGAAGAGACCCAGTACTTC	CATSRGAEETQYF
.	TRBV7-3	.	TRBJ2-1	TGTGCCAGCAGCTCGGGACTTAGCAATGAGCAGTTCTTC	CASSSGLSNEQFF
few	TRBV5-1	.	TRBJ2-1	TGCGCCAGCAGCTTGGATGTGTCTCTGAATGAGCAGTTCTTC	CASSLDVSLNEQFF
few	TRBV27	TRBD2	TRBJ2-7	TGTGCCAGCAGTGCCGCGACTAGCGGGAGGGCTTACGAGCAGTACTTC	CASSAATSGRAYEQYF
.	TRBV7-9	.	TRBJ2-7	TGTGCCAGCAGCCCAAGGGCCCGATCTAGCGAATTAAACTCCCGAGAGCAGTACTTC	CASSPRARSSELNSREQYF
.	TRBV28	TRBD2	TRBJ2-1	TGTGCCAGCAGTTCTCCGGGACTAGCGTCCAGAAATGAGCAGTTCTTC	CASSSPGLASRNEQFF
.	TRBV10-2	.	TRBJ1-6	TGCGCCAGCAGTGAGGCAATGGGGTCACCCCTCCACTTT	CASSEAMGSPLHF
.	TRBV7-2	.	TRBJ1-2	TGTGCCAGCAGCGCAGGGACTGGCGGCTACACCTTC	CASSAGTGGYTF
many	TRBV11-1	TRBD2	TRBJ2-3	TGTGCCAGCAGTCTTAGCGGGAGACCGGGAGATACGCAGTATTTT	CASSLSGRPGDTQYF
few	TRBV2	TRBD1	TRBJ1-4	TGTGCCAGCAGTCCTGACAGGGGTGAACTGTTTTTT	CASSPDRGELFF
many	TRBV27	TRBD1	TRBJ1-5	TGTGCCAGCAGGGGGGGGACAGGGAAGGATCAGCCCCAGCATTTT	CASRGGTGKDQPQHF
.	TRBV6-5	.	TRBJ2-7	TGTGCCAGCAGCTTGGCAGGGCTGGACGAGCAGTACTTC	CASSLAGLDEQYF
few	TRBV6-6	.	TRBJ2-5	TGTGCCAGCAGCAAAGCGGGCGGTGGGGAGACCCAGTACTTC	CASSKAGGGETQYF
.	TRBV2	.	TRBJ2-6	TGTGCCAGCAGTTTAACGGGCTCTGGGGCCAACGTCCTGACTTTC	CASSLTGSGANVLTF
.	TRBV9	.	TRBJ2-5	TGTGCCAGCACCCCGGGACTTATCTCCCAAGAGACCCAGTACTTC	CASTPGLISQETQYF
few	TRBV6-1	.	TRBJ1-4	TGTGCCAGCAGTACCGTACCCAATGAAAAACTGTTTTTT	CASSTVPNEKLFF
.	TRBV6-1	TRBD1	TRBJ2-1	TGTGCCAGCAGAAATAACAGGGGGTCCTACAATGAGCAGTTCTTC	CASRNNRGSYNEQFF
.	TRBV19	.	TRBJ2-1	TGTGCCAGTAGACCCTCACAGGGGAGGGAGCAGTTCTTC	CASRPSQGREQFF
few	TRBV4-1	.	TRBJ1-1	TGCGCCAGCAGCCAAAACAGGGCCACTGAAGCTTTCTTT	CASSQNRATEAFF
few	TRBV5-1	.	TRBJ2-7	TGCGCCAGCAGCTTTGACGGTTCCTACGAGCAGTACTTC	CASSFDGSYEQYF
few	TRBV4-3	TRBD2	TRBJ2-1	TGCGCCAGCAGCCCCTCTAGCGGGAGGGAGGATGAGCAGTTCTTC	CASSPSSGREDEQFF
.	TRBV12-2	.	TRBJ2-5	TGTGCAAGTCGCAACACCAGACTTCCGGGGAAAAAAGAGACCCAGTACTTC	CASRNTRLPGKKETQYF
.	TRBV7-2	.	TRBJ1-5	TGTGCCAGCAGCTTGACATCCGGCAGGTCGGGGCAGCCCCAGCATTTT	CASSLTSGRSGQPQHF
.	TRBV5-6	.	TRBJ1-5	TGTGCCAGCAGCTTGAACCAGGAGCAGCCCCAGCATTTT	CASSLNQEQPQHF
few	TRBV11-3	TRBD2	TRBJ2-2	TGTGCCAGCAGCTCAGGCGGGAGGAGCGGGGAGCTGTTTTTT	CASSSGGRSGELFF
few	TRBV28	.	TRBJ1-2	TGTGCCGCCGGGGGACACCTCCTAAACTATGGCTACACCTTC	CAAGGHLLNYGYTF
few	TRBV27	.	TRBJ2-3	TGTGCCAGCAGATACCGATCTAGCACAGATACGCAGTATTTT	CASRYRSSTDTQYF
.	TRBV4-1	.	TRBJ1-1	TGCGCCAGCAGCCAAGGAAGAGGGTCAGTGAACACTGAAGCTTTCTTT	CASSQGRGSVNTEAFF
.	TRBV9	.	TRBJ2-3	TGTGCCAGCAACCAGGGACGGGATACGCAGTATTTT	CASNQGRDTQYF
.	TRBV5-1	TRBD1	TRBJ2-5	TGCGCCAGCAGCCCTTTCCGCACAGGGGACCCACAAGAGACCCAGTACTTC	CASSPFRTGDPQETQYF
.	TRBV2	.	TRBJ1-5	TGTGCCAGCAGTGACAAGGCCGTTAATCAGCCCCAGCATTTT	CASSDKAVNQPQHF
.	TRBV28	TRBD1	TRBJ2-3	TGTGCCAGCAGTCCCGGGGGACAGGGAACAGATACGCAGTATTTT	CASSPGGQGTDTQYF
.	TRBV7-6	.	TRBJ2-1	TGTGCCAGCAGCTTAATTCTGGACAATGAGCAGTTCTTC	CASSLILDNEQFF
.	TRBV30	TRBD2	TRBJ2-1	TGTGCCTGGGACGGGACTAGCTCTAGGGGTGAGCAGTTCTTC	CAWDGTSSRGEQFF
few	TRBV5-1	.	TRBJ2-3	TGCGCCAGCAGCTACGCCGGAGGGTCCACAGATACGCAGTATTTT	CASSYAGGSTDTQYF